One and the same sample provided the 27 T cell receptor beta chains below, sequenced in a study of T-cell memory formation after mild COVID-19. MiXCR, run by TCRdb on the 5' RACE reads, gives a single entry per CDR3 protein. Among about 400,000 distinct CDR3 sequences listed, about 25% were seen once. The sample was PBMCs or a T cell subset sorted from them (not recorded which). The receptors derive from an adult woman who had mild COVID-19 (a few samples of this study predate the infection). Cell type and time point are not known.

There are a few counts of this clonotype. The genes are TRBV27 and TRBJ2-1, with D maybe TRBD2 (6 bases). The CDR3 is 15 amino acids. The germline CDR1 and CDR2 sequences are MNHEY and SMNVEV (reference sequence). V lost 5 bases and J 0 bases, leaving 11 bases between the germline ends. In nucleotides, the CDR3 is TGTGCCAGCAGTCCCACGACTAGCTCCTACAATGAGCAGTTCTTC. Translating gives CASSPTTSSYNEQFF.

This clonotype was picked up a small number of times. The rearrangement joins TRBV2 to TRBJ2-7; maybe TRBD1 (5 bases). V was trimmed by 6 bases and J by 5 bases, leaving 20 bases between them. The CDR3 contains 15 residues. Germline CDR1 reads SNHLY; CDR2 reads FYNNEI. The DNA of the CDR3 is TGTGCCAGCAGCGAGACAGTTACAGGAATGAACGAGCAGTACTTC. It codes for CASSETVTGMNEQYF.

V and J are TRBV4-1 and TRBJ2-4; 9 bases map to TRBD1. V gave up 4 bases and J gave up 6 bases; unmatched junction bases: 7. CDR3 size: 15 residues. Germline V gene sequence: CDR1 MGHRA, CDR2 YSYEKL. CDR3 amino acids: CASSRPTGGGNIQYF. CDR3 DNA: TGCGCCAGCAGCCGCCCGACAGGGGGGGGAAACATTCAGTACTTC.

The gene calls are TRBV30 and TRBJ1-1; perhaps TRBD1 as D (6 bases). The CDR3 runs 12 residues. The V and J ends lost 6 bases and 11 bases respectively, with 19 bases between them. Germline CDR1 GTSNPN, CDR2 SVGIG (reference sequence). The CDR3 DNA is TGTGCCTGTTCCCCGGGACACTATCTGGCTTTCTTT. Translation gives CACSPGHYLAFF.

This clonotype was observed a few times. The chain joins TRBV7-8 to TRBJ2-4; 11 bases align to TRBD2. The CDR3 extends over 20 amino acids. Trimming at V came to 5 bases and at J to 9 bases, leaving 24 bases not matched to a gene. Germline CDR1 is SGHVS and CDR2 is FQNEAQ. The chain's CDR3 is CASSRHLNLLAGDEVGIQYF. In nucleotides, the CDR3 is TGTGCCAGCAGCCGTCATCTAAACCTACTAGCGGGAGATGAGGTTGGCATTCAGTACTTC.

The table lists this clonotype with a few counts. This rearrangement joins TRBV7-8 to TRBJ2-1; TRBD1 or TRBD2 may be the D gene (6 bases each). Trimming took 3 bases from V and 5 from J, leaving 14 bases between them. The CDR3 loop spans 15 amino acids. CDR1 and CDR2 (germline): SGHVS, FQNEAQ. The CDR3 spells CASSFSGAGNNEQFF. The CDR3 nucleotides read TGTGCCAGCAGCTTTTCAGGGGCGGGGAACAATGAGCAGTTCTTC. The whole variable domain, remainder taken from reference TRBV7-8 and TRBJ2-1, is GAGVSQSPRYKVAKRGQDVALRCDPISGHVSLFWYQQALGQGPEFLTYFQNEAQLDKSGLPSDRFFAERPEGSVSTLKIQRTQQEDSAVYLCASSFSGAGNNEQFFGPGTRLTVL.

In its sample, this clonotype was seen a few times. V usage is TRBV19 and J usage is TRBJ2-7, with 13 bases fitting TRBD2. Germline V gene data show CDR1 as LNHDA and CDR2 as SQIVND (reference sequence). CDR3 length: 13 amino acids. With V trimmed by 9 bases and J by 4 bases, 3 bases remained unmatched. DNA for the CDR3: TGTGCCAGCGGACTAGCGGGGGCATACGAGCAGTACTTC. As protein: CASGLAGAYEQYF.

This sequence joins TRBV6-5 and TRBJ1-2; possibly TRBD1 for D (5 bases). The CDR3 contains 15 residues. The germline V gene encodes CDR1 MNHEY and CDR2 SVGAGI. The V gene lost 0 bases and the J gene lost 3 bases, with 11 bases spanning the gap. The CDR3 sequence is CASSYSAGHDYGYTF. As DNA, the CDR3 is TGTGCCAGCAGTTACTCCGCAGGACACGACTATGGCTACACCTTC.

This clonotype has ten or more counts. The chain links TRBV7-2 to TRBJ2-3; D might be TRBD1 or TRBD2, each matching 5 bases. The germline V gene encodes CDR1 SGHTA and CDR2 FQGNSA. V was cut by 8 bases and J by 2 bases, with 14 bases left in between. The CDR3 loop spans 14 amino acids. The CDR3, as DNA: TGTGCCAGCTCCCCGGGACGAATCACAGATACGCAGTATTTT. Translated, it gives CASSPGRITDTQYF.

This clonotype was detected a few times. This chain uses TRBV20-1 with TRBJ1-1; tentative D call: TRBD1 (6 bases). Deletions cut 0 bases from V and 4 bases from J, with 12 bases between. The CDR3 totals 14 residues. Germline V gives CDR1 DFQATT, CDR2 SNEGSKA (reference sequence). For the CDR3, the DNA is TGCAGTGCTAGAGACAGGGGTTGGAGCACTGAAGCTTTCTTT. Its protein is CSARDRGWSTEAFF.

The table lists this clonotype with many counts. The CDR3 DNA is TGCGCCAGCAGCTTGCTAGCGGGAGCCTACAATGAGCAGTTCTTC. This gives the protein CASSLLAGAYNEQFF. J is TRBJ2-1 and V is TRBV5-1; 10 bases agree with TRBD2. Germline lookup yields CDR1 SGHRS and CDR2 YFSETQ. The trim removed 1 base at V and 2 bases at J, leaving 0 bases unmatched. This CDR3 spans 15 amino acids.

The chain recombines TRBV4-1 with TRBJ2-3; no firm D call. V lost 4 bases, J lost 4 bases, and 21 bases lay in between. The germline V gene has CDR1 MGHRA and CDR2 YSYEKL. CDR3 length: 17 amino acids. CDR3 nucleotide sequence: TGCGCCAGCAGCCCTTCGGCCCGACTGCCCAGCGCAGATACGCAGTATTTT. Protein: CASSPSARLPSADTQYF.

V usage is TRBV6-1 and J usage is TRBJ1-5; the D is unclear. The V gene's germline CDR1 is MNHNS and CDR2 SASEGT. V was clipped by 6 bases and J by 3 bases, with 9 bases between them. The CDR3 covers 13 residues. CDR3 nucleotides: TGTGCCAGCAGCAGGTCTCCCAATCAGCCCCAGCATTTT. Translated: CASSRSPNQPQHF.

J is TRBJ2-7 and V is TRBV12-3 or TRBV12-4; 7 positions match TRBD2. This CDR3 region has 13 residues. V lost 8 bases to trimming and J lost 6 bases; unmatched junction nucleotides: 10. This chain's CDR3 is CASHTTGGSEQYF. Here the CDR3 DNA reads TGTGCCAGCCATACTACAGGCGGGAGCGAGCAGTACTTC.

At least ten counts were recorded for this clonotype. The CDR3 is CASSLVGANTGELFF. The CDR3 DNA reads TGTGCCAGCAGCTTAGTGGGGGCGAACACCGGGGAGCTGTTTTTT. The chain is built from TRBV7-2 and TRBJ2-2; D tentatively reads TRBD1 or TRBD2 (5 bases each). The CDR3 runs 15 residues. Germline V gene data show CDR1 as SGHTA and CDR2 as FQGNSA. Between the trimmed V and J ends, which lost 1 base and 0 bases, there was a span of 6 bases.

This clonotype turned up a few times. The chain is built from TRBV28 and TRBJ2-7; TRBD2 aligns across 10 bases. The germline CDR1 and CDR2 sequences are MDHEN and SYDVKM. Trimming removed 5 bases from V and 4 bases from J; junction bases left unmatched: 2. This CDR3 is 13 amino acids long. The CDR3 sequence: CASSEREGYEQYF. The CDR3 DNA reads as TGTGCCAGCAGTGAGCGGGAGGGGTACGAGCAGTACTTC.

This sequence joins TRBV7-3 and TRBJ2-4; 8 bases match TRBD2. Losses at the gene ends were 5 bases for V and 6 bases for J; bases not matched to a gene: 9. CDR1 is SGHTA and CDR2 is FQGTGA in the germline V gene. This CDR3 has 15 residues. CDR3 amino acids: CASSPGGGLGNIQYF. The CDR3 nucleotides are TGTGCCAGCAGCCCCGGGGGGGGGCTAGGAAACATTCAGTACTTC.

The chain is built from TRBV9 and TRBJ2-7; possible D gene TRBD2, 6 bases. V shed 7 bases and J shed 0 bases, with 14 bases lying between them. The CDR3 is 14 residues long. Germline V lookup: CDR1 SGDLS, CDR2 YYNGEE. The CDR3 here is CASSLWGDSYEQYF. CDR3 in DNA: TGTGCCAGCTCCCTGTGGGGGGACTCCTACGAGCAGTACTTC.

The chain uses TRBV24-1 and TRBJ1-5; 8 positions agree with TRBD1. Germline trimming cut 4 bases from V and 5 bases from J; bases unmatched to any gene: 3. Germline assignment: CDR1 KGHDR and CDR2 SFDVKD. The length of the CDR3 is 14 residues. Written as DNA, the CDR3 is TGTGCCACCAGTGAAGACAGGGGACATCAGCCCCAGCATTTT. Translation gives CATSEDRGHQPQHF.

The chain employs TRBV20-1 and TRBJ2-7, with 9 bases identical to TRBD2. With V trimmed by 1 base and J by 2 bases, 3 bases remained unmatched. This CDR3 is 14 amino acids long. Germline values: CDR1 DFQATT, CDR2 SNEGSKA (reference sequence). This CDR3 is CSARVRGGPYEQYF. The CDR3, as DNA: TGCAGTGCTAGAGTGCGGGGGGGTCCCTACGAGCAGTACTTC.

The CDR3 spells CASSLGDRENTEAFF. As DNA, the CDR3 is TGTGCCAGCAGCTTAGGGGACAGGGAGAACACTGAAGCTTTCTTT. The J gene is TRBJ1-1, the V gene TRBV7-9; 9 bases are shared with TRBD1. The V gene's germline CDR1 is SEHNR and CDR2 FQNEAQ (reference sequence). This CDR3 is 15 amino acids long. J was trimmed by 1 base and V by 1 base; bases with no gene match: 1.

The sample holds one count of this clonotype. The V gene is TRBV5-5, the J gene TRBJ2-4; D is ambiguous. Germline V gene data show CDR1 as SGHKS and CDR2 as YYEKEE (reference sequence). The CDR3 sequence is 14 residues long. Between the trimmed V and J ends, which lost 0 bases and 0 bases, there was a span of 4 bases. CDR3 protein: CASSLGVAKNIQYF. In DNA form, the CDR3 reads TGTGCCAGCAGCTTGGGTGTAGCCAAAAACATTCAGTACTTC.

V usage is TRBV5-1 and J usage is TRBJ2-1; weak D call: TRBD2 (5 bases). This CDR3 spans 14 amino acids. Trimming cost V 4 bases and J 6 bases, with 14 bases left between them. Germline assignment: CDR1 SGHRS and CDR2 YFSETQ. The CDR3 bases are TGCGCCAGCAGCGTGGACGGAGGAGGCAATGAGCAGTTCTTC. Translating gives CASSVDGGGNEQFF.

The V and J genes are TRBV7-2 and TRBJ2-1; D may correspond to TRBD1 or TRBD2 (6 bases each). V lost 0 bases and J 7 bases, leaving 13 bases between the germline ends. The V gene's germline CDR1 is SGHTA and CDR2 FQGNSA. The CDR3 extends over 15 amino acids. CDR3 DNA: TGTGCCAGCAGCTTAGCGGGGGGCCCCCAAAATGAGCAGTTCTTC. Translating gives CASSLAGGPQNEQFF. The full variable domain, with the rest looked up from reference TRBV7-2 and TRBJ2-1, is GAGVSQSPSNKVTEKGKDVELRCDPISGHTALYWYRQSLGQGLEFLIYFQGNSAPDKSGLPSDRFSAERTGGSVSTLTIQRTQQEDSAVYLCASSLAGGPQNEQFFGPGTRLTVL.

This clonotype occurred a few times. V usage is TRBV7-2 and J usage is TRBJ2-5; D call uncertain. V shed 0 bases and J shed 3 bases, with 5 bases lying between them. The CDR3 sequence is 13 residues long. Germline CDR1 is SGHTA and CDR2 is FQGNSA. The CDR3 sequence is CASSLARKETQYF. In DNA, the CDR3 is TGTGCCAGCAGCTTAGCGCGGAAAGAGACCCAGTACTTC.

V gene TRBV20-1 combines with J gene TRBJ1-5; D is ambiguous. This CDR3 contains 13 residues. Per the germline V gene, CDR1 is DFQATT and CDR2 is SNEGSKA (reference sequence). V lost 2 bases and J lost 4, with 9 bases in between. The CDR3 region has the DNA TGCAGTGCTAGATACACAACTAATCAGCCCCAGCATTTT. Encoded protein: CSARYTTNQPQHF.

The genes are TRBV7-9 and TRBJ1-4, with D tentatively TRBD1 (5 bases). Trimming shortened V by 4 bases and J by 8 bases, and 14 bases separated the two germline ends. The CDR3 consists of 14 residues. CDR1 and CDR2 from the germline V gene are SEHNR and FQNEAQ (reference sequence). This CDR3 reads CASSSPWGGEKLFF. The CDR3 DNA reads TGTGCCAGCAGCTCACCTTGGGGCGGGGAAAAACTGTTTTTT. Complete variable domain (other parts from reference TRBV7-9 and TRBJ1-4): DTGVSQNPRHKITKRGQNVTFRCDPISEHNRLYWYRQTLGQGPEFLTYFQNEAQLEKSRLLSDRFSAERPKGSFSTLEIQRTEQGDSAMYLCASSSPWGGEKLFFGSGTQLSVL.